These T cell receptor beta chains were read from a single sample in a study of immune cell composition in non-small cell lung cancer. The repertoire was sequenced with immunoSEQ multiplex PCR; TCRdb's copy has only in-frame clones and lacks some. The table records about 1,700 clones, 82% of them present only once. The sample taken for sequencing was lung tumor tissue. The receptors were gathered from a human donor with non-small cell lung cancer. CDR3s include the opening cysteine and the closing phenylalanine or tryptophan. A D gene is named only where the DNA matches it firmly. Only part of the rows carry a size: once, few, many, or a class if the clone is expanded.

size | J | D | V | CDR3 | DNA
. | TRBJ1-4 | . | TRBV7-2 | CASSRVPPSANEKLFF | TGTGCCAGCAGTCGTGTACCCCCATCGGCTAATGAAAAACTGTTTTTT
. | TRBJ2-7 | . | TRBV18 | CASSPSGRSHEQYF | TGTGCCAGCTCACCATCAGGGAGGTCTCACGAGCAGTACTTC
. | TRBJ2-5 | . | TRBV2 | CASSEAAQGSTKTQYF | TGTGCCAGCAGTGAAGCGGCACAGGGATCCACAAAGACCCAGTACTTC
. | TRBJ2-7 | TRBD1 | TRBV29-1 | CSVDGGQAGEQYF | TGCAGCGTTGACGGCGGACAGGCCGGCGAGCAGTACTTC
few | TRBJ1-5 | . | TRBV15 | CATSRGTASNQPQHF | TGTGCCACCAGCAGAGGGACAGCTAGCAATCAGCCCCAGCATTTT
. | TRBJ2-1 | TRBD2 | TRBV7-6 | CASSLRVPGGALNEQFF | TGTGCCAGCAGCTTAAGGGTACCGGGGGGAGCTCTTAATGAGCAGTTCTTC
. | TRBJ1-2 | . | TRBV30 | CAWSDRGPF | TGTGCCTGGAGCGACCGAGGCCCTTTC
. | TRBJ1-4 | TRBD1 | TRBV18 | CASCVDRGAEKLFF | TGTGCTTCTTGCGTTGACAGGGGAGCTGAAAAACTGTTTTTT
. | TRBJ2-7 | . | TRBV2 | CASTGGLTYEQYF | TGTGCCAGCACCGGGGGACTTACCTACGAGCAGTACTTC
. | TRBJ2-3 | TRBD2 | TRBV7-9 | CASSMGLDLSTDTQYF | TGTGCCAGCAGCATGGGACTAGATCTTAGTACAGATACGCAGTATTTT
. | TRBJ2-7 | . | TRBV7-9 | CASSTSSRDEQYF | TGTGCCAGCAGCACCAGCTCTCGGGACGAGCAGTACTTC
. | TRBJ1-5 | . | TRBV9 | CASSVGAGHQPQHF | TGTGCCAGCAGCGTAGGGGCAGGGCATCAGCCCCAGCATTTT
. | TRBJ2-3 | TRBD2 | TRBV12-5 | CASGFGLATDTQYF | TGTGCTAGTGGGTTTGGACTAGCAACAGATACGCAGTATTTT
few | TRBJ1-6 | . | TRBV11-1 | CASSLGQGNSPLHF | TGTGCCAGCAGCTTAGGCCAGGGGAATTCACCCCTCCACTTT
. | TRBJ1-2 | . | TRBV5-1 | CASSSGEGLGYTF | TGCGCCAGCAGCTCAGGGGAAGGTCTTGGCTACACCTTC
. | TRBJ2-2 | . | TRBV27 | CASSLEWGAGELFF | TGTGCCAGCAGTTTGGAATGGGGGGCCGGGGAGCTGTTTTTT
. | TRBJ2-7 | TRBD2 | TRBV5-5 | CASSLFGGGTYEQYF | TGTGCCAGCAGCTTGTTTGGGGGAGGGACCTACGAGCAGTACTTC
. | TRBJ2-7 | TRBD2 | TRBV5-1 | CASNGGGGTYEQYF | TGCGCCAGCAACGGGGGGGGCGGCACCTACGAGCAGTACTTC
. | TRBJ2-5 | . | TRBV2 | CASSDRTQYF | TGTGCCAGCAGCGACAGGACCCAGTACTTC
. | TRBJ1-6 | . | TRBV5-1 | CASSPGGNNSPLHF | TGCGCCAGCAGCCCCGGAGGGAATAATTCACCCCTCCACTTT
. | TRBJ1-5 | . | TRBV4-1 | CASSQTLDGSQPQHF | TGCGCCAGCAGCCAGACACTTGATGGGAGTCAGCCCCAGCATTTT
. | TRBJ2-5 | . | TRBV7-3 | CASATAYQETQYF | TGTGCCTCGGCCACAGCCTACCAAGAGACCCAGTACTTC
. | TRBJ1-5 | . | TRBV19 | CASSITGSNQPQHF | TGTGCCAGTAGTATTACAGGGAGCAATCAGCCCCAGCATTTT
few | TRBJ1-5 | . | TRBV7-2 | CASSLLGSQPQHF | TGTGCCAGCAGCTTACTAGGGAGCCAGCCCCAGCATTTT